These 31 T cell receptor beta chains were all obtained from the same sample, sequenced in a study of T cell clonotyping in hematopoietic cell transplantation. Assay: immunoSEQ multiplex PCR; the TCRdb copy retains only in-frame clones and omits some. In the table there are tens of thousands of clones, about 96% of which are singletons. Source material: peripheral blood mononuclear cells. Every receptor here comes from a man aged 25-45 years in good health. Some clones in this sample may be carry-over from other donors' samples.

In this sample, this clone turned up once. V is TRBV11-1 and J is TRBJ1-2; D gene unclear. Per germline, CDR1 SGHAT and CDR2 FQDESV (reference sequence). Between the trimmed V and J ends, which lost 5 bases and 2 bases, there was a span of 9 bases. The CDR3 is made up of 13 amino acids. In DNA form, the CDR3 reads TGTGCCAGCAGCCGGAAGGCGAACTATGGCTACACCTTC. This sequence encodes CASSRKANYGYTF.

In DNA form, the CDR3 reads TGTGCCAGCAGTGCCCCGGACAGGGCTCAGCCCCAGCATTTT. Translated: CASSAPDRAQPQHF. This chain connects TRBV6-1 to TRBJ1-5, with 8 bases aligning to TRBD1. Losses at the gene ends were 4 bases for V and 6 bases for J; bases not matched to a gene: 5. The CDR3 is made up of 14 amino acids. The germline CDR1 and CDR2 sequences are MNHNS and SASEGT.

This chain uses TRBV2 with TRBJ2-7; 8 positions agree with TRBD1. Germline CDR1 and CDR2: SNHLY and FYNNEI. With V trimmed by 6 bases and J by 2 bases, 12 bases remained unmatched. This CDR3 has 16 residues. This chain's CDR3 is CASRASGQGRTYEQYF. The DNA for the CDR3 is TGTGCCAGCAGGGCCTCCGGACAGGGAAGAACCTACGAGCAGTACTTC.

This chain joins TRBV10-3 and TRBJ2-3; 10 bases align to TRBD2. The CDR3 loop spans 15 amino acids. Germline V lookup: CDR1 ENHRY, CDR2 SYGVKD. Losses at the gene ends were 5 bases for V and 3 bases for J; bases not matched to a gene: 5. CDR3 DNA sequence: TGTGCCATCAGTTCAAGCGGGGGGGGTACAGATACGCAGTATTTT. This codes for CAISSSGGGTDTQYF.

CDR3 bases: TGTGCCAGCAGTGAATTAGTGGGACTAGGAGTCGGTGAGCAGTTCTTC. Translation gives CASSELVGLGVGEQFF. This rearrangement joins TRBV6-1 to TRBJ2-1, with TRBD2 identical over 8 bases. With 2 bases clipped from V and 9 bases from J, the junction kept 12 bases outside the gene matches. Germline V gives CDR1 MNHNS, CDR2 SASEGT. The CDR3 runs 16 residues.

This chain uses TRBV6-6 with TRBJ1-5; D is unclear. The V end lost 4 bases, the J end lost 3 bases, and 7 bases lay between the germline ends. CDR1 and CDR2 from the germline V gene are MNHNY and SVGAGI (reference sequence). There are 13 residues in the CDR3. CDR3 sequence (DNA): TGTGCCAGCAGTTGGACCTCCAATCAGCCCCAGCATTTT. The encoded protein is CASSWTSNQPQHF.

V is TRBV25-1 and J is TRBJ2-7; no clear D gene. CDR3 length: 12 residues. Germline V gene sequence: CDR1 MGHDK, CDR2 SYGVNS. Deletions cut 7 bases from V and 3 bases from J, with 10 bases between. CDR3 bases: TGTGCCAGCACGTCGAGAAACTACGAGCAGTACTTC. It codes for CASTSRNYEQYF.

CDR3 nucleotides: TGTGCCAGCAGTTACCCTCGCGTTATGAACACTGAAGCTTTCTTT. Residues: CASSYPRVMNTEAFF. This sequence joins TRBV6-6 and TRBJ1-1; the D is unclear. Germline V gene lookup returns CDR1 MNHNY and CDR2 SVGAGI (reference sequence). V dropped 2 bases and J dropped 0 bases, with 10 bases sitting between them. The CDR3 covers 15 residues.

This rearrangement joins TRBV30 to TRBJ1-1; D is possibly TRBD1 (6 bases). This CDR3 is 17 amino acids long. Trimming removed 0 bases from V and 0 bases from J, with 17 bases in between. The germline CDR1 and CDR2 sequences are GTSNPN and SVGIG (reference sequence). The CDR3 here is CAWSVPLQGSMNTEAFF. CDR3 DNA sequence: TGTGCCTGGAGTGTACCCCTGCAGGGGAGTATGAACACTGAAGCTTTCTTT. Drawing the rest from reference TRBV30 and TRBJ1-1, the complete variable domain is SQTIHQWPATLVQPVGSPLSLECTVEGTSNPNLYWYRQAAGRGLQLLFYSVGIGQISSEVPQNLSASRPQDRQFILSSKKLLLSDSGFYLCAWSVPLQGSMNTEAFFGQGTRLTVV.

The chain carries TRBV25-1 and TRBJ1-2; D is undetermined. This CDR3 contains 13 residues. Germline CDR1 MGHDK, CDR2 SYGVNS. The V end lost 1 base, the J end lost 8 bases, and 11 bases lay between the germline ends. DNA for the CDR3: TGTGCCAGCAGTGAATCTGGCCGTGGAGGCTACACCTTC. Translation: CASSESGRGGYTF.

CDR3 residues: CASSQDRNQPQHF. CDR3 bases: TGTGCCAGTAGTCAGGACAGGAATCAGCCCCAGCATTTT. The chain combines TRBV19 with TRBJ1-5; 7 positions agree with TRBD1. CDR3 length: 13 residues. Germline V gene sequence: CDR1 LNHDA, CDR2 SQIVND (reference sequence). Trimming removed 5 bases from V and 4 bases from J; junction bases left unmatched: 2.

The V call is TRBV5-6, the J call TRBJ2-7; D call uncertain. With 0 bases removed from V and 4 bases from J, the gap between germline ends came to 8 bases. CDR3 size: 13 residues. Per germline, CDR1 SGHDT and CDR2 YYEEEE. The CDR3 here is CASSLDPRYEQYF. CDR3 DNA: TGTGCCAGCAGCTTGGACCCTCGGTACGAGCAGTACTTC. Full variable domain (missing parts from reference TRBV5-6 and TRBJ2-7): DAGVTQSPTHLIKTRGQQVTLRCSPKSGHDTVSWYQQALGQGPQFIFQYYEEEERQRGNFPDRFSGHQFPNYSSELNVNALLLGDSALYLCASSLDPRYEQYFGPGTRLTVT.

In the case of this clone: The sample has other DNA sequences that encode this CDR3 too. The chain joins TRBV11-3 to TRBJ2-5; D remains unclear. V lost 3 bases, J lost 5 bases, and 4 bases lay in between. Germline V lookup: CDR1 SGHNT, CDR2 YENEEA. The CDR3 consists of 11 residues. This CDR3 reads CASSLRETQYF. The CDR3 nucleotides are TGTGCCAGCAGCTTGCGGGAGACCCAGTACTTC.

For the CDR3, the DNA is TGTGCCAGCAGTGCCAACTCCTACAATGAGCAGTTCTTC. This sequence encodes CASSANSYNEQFF. J is TRBJ2-1 and V is TRBV9; D unresolved. V lost 5 bases and J 0 bases, leaving 6 bases between the germline ends. Germline CDR1 reads SGDLS; CDR2 reads YYNGEE. The CDR3 length is 13 residues.

V is TRBV5-1 and J is TRBJ2-7; D unclear. Looked up from germline, CDR1 is SGHRS and CDR2 is YFSETQ. The V gene lost 5 bases and the J gene lost 3 bases, with 18 bases spanning the gap. The CDR3 runs 15 residues. This chain's CDR3 is CASRDDGAPNYEQYF. CDR3 DNA: TGCGCCAGCAGAGACGACGGAGCTCCCAACTACGAGCAGTACTTC.

This chain joins TRBV5-1 and TRBJ2-7, with 7 positions matching TRBD1. This CDR3 comprises 15 residues. Losses at the gene ends were 5 bases for V and 2 bases for J; bases not matched to a gene: 10. CDR1 and CDR2 from the germline V gene are SGHRS and YFSETQ. The CDR3 protein is CASSPTGAQPYEQYF. CDR3 DNA sequence: TGCGCCAGCAGTCCTACAGGGGCACAGCCCTACGAGCAGTACTTC.

The chain employs TRBV5-4 and TRBJ1-1; D gene uncertain. This CDR3 contains 13 residues. Trimming pared 4 bases from V and 1 base from J, leaving 8 bases between. Germline CDR1 is SGHNT and CDR2 is YYREEE (reference sequence). CDR3 sequence (DNA): TGTGCCAGCAGCCCACGGGGGAACACTGAAGCTTTCTTT. Translated: CASSPRGNTEAFF.

The gene calls are TRBV30 and TRBJ1-1; the D is unclear. V lost 4 bases and J lost 5, with 14 bases in between. The germline CDR1 and CDR2 sequences are GTSNPN and SVGIG (reference sequence). The CDR3 is made up of 13 amino acids. The CDR3 DNA is TGTGCCTGGAATGCTGGTAGAGGGACTGAAGCTTTCTTT. Translated, it gives CAWNAGRGTEAFF.

This sequence joins TRBV5-1 and TRBJ1-6; D is unresolved. The CDR3 loop spans 15 amino acids. With 6 bases removed from V and 6 bases from J, the gap between germline ends came to 16 bases. The V gene's germline CDR1 is SGHRS and CDR2 YFSETQ. CDR3 sequence: CASKDADWGNSPLHF. Written as DNA, the CDR3 is TGCGCCAGCAAGGACGCAGATTGGGGTAATTCACCCCTCCACTTT.

The rearrangement links TRBV5-4 to TRBJ2-3; 9 bases are a match to TRBD2. The CDR3 consists of 15 residues. The V gene end was trimmed by 3 bases and the J gene end by 1 base; junction bases not matched to a gene: 3. CDR1 SGHNT and CDR2 YYREEE come from the germline V gene (reference sequence). The CDR3 here is CASSSSGVGTDTQYF. CDR3 DNA: TGTGCCAGCAGCTCTAGCGGGGTAGGCACAGATACGCAGTATTTT.

The chain has TRBV14 and TRBJ1-1, with TRBD1 as a possible D gene (6 bases). CDR1 and CDR2 (germline): SGHDN, FVKESK. V lost 4 bases and J lost 0, with 9 bases in between. The CDR3 loop spans 14 amino acids. CDR3 amino acids: CASSRQAVNTEAFF. CDR3 in DNA: TGTGCCAGCAGCCGACAGGCGGTGAACACTGAAGCTTTCTTT.

The chain carries TRBV11-3 and TRBJ2-2; D could derive from TRBD1 or TRBD2 (5 bases each). Trimming removed 6 bases from V and 6 bases from J, with 8 bases in between. Germline assignment: CDR1 SGHNT and CDR2 YENEEA. This CDR3 has 12 residues. As DNA, the CDR3 is TGTGCCAGCAGGAGGGGATCCGGGGAGCTGTTTTTT. Protein product: CASRRGSGELFF.

The V call is TRBV30, the J call TRBJ2-3; no clear D. CDR1 is GTSNPN and CDR2 is SVGIG in the germline V gene (reference sequence). CDR3 length: 11 amino acids. V dropped 0 bases and J dropped 4 bases, with 2 bases sitting between them. CDR3 sequence reads: CAWSVPDTQYF. The CDR3 DNA is TGTGCCTGGAGTGTTCCAGATACGCAGTATTTT.

The chain is built from TRBV27 and TRBJ2-3; 8 bases match TRBD1. This CDR3 is 15 amino acids long. The V and J ends lost 2 bases and 2 bases, in that order; junction bases with no gene match: 3. Germline V gene lookup returns CDR1 MNHEY and CDR2 SMNVEV (reference sequence). As DNA, the CDR3 is TGTGCCAGCAGTTTAGGACAGGGAATCACAGATACGCAGTATTTT. Residues: CASSLGQGITDTQYF.

This chain links TRBV30 with TRBJ1-3; no clear D. From germline, CDR1 is GTSNPN and CDR2 SVGIG (reference sequence). The V and J ends lost 7 bases and 4 bases respectively, with 11 bases between them. The CDR3 loop spans 12 amino acids. CDR3 sequence (DNA): TGTGCCTCACAAATAAGAGGAAACACCATATATTTT. The encoded protein is CASQIRGNTIYF. Combining the CDR3 with reference TRBV30 and TRBJ1-3 gives the whole variable domain SQTIHQWPATLVQPVGSPLSLECTVEGTSNPNLYWYRQAAGRGLQLLFYSVGIGQISSEVPQNLSASRPQDRQFILSSKKLLLSDSGFYLCASQIRGNTIYFGEGSWLTVV.

The chain combines TRBV9 with TRBJ2-1; 9 nucleotides match TRBD2. Germline V lookup: CDR1 SGDLS, CDR2 YYNGEE. With V trimmed by 4 bases and J by 5 bases, 10 bases remained unmatched. The CDR3 covers 16 residues. The chain's CDR3 is CASSSNRRTSDNEQFF. CDR3 coding DNA: TGTGCCAGCAGCTCCAATCGCAGGACTAGCGACAATGAGCAGTTCTTC.

This clone turned up a few times. The chain carries TRBV4-1 and TRBJ1-2; 7 bases line up with TRBD1. The CDR3 runs to 13 residues. Germline V gene lookup returns CDR1 MGHRA and CDR2 YSYEKL. Germline trimming cut 5 bases from V and 2 bases from J; bases unmatched to any gene: 2. CDR3 nucleotide sequence: TGCGCCAGCAGCTGGGACAGCAACTATGGCTACACCTTC. It specifies CASSWDSNYGYTF.

The V gene is TRBV9, the J gene TRBJ1-6; the D gene is possibly TRBD1 (5 bases). CDR1 is SGDLS, CDR2 YYNGEE, per germline. Trimming took off 0 bases at V and 8 bases at J, with 9 bases between the two ends. CDR3 length equals 14 residues. CDR3 sequence: CASSVVAGHSPLHF. CDR3 DNA sequence: TGTGCCAGCAGCGTAGTGGCAGGGCATTCACCCCTCCACTTT. The complete variable domain, with remaining parts taken from reference TRBV9 and TRBJ1-6, reads DSGVTQTPKHLITATGQRVTLRCSPRSGDLSVYWYQQSLDQGLQFLIQYYNGEERAKGNILERFSAQQFPDLHSELNLSSLELGDSALYFCASSVVAGHSPLHFGNGTRLTVT.

J is TRBJ2-3 and V is TRBV11-2, with TRBD1 matching over 10 bases. J lost 4 bases, V lost 5 bases, and 9 bases had no gene match. The CDR3 runs 16 residues. The germline V gene has CDR1 SGHAT and CDR2 FQNNGV. The CDR3 coding sequence is TGTGCCAGCAGCCTCCTGGGACAGGGGAGCGCAGATACGCAGTATTTT. Protein product: CASSLLGQGSADTQYF.

The chain recombines TRBV7-3 with TRBJ2-3, with D perhaps TRBD2 (6 bases). V was clipped by 1 base and J by 1 base, with 12 bases between them. From germline, CDR1 is SGHTA and CDR2 FQGTGA. There are 16 residues in the CDR3. CDR3 nucleotides: TGTGCCAGCAGCTTAAACCCTAGCGTGGGCACAGATACGCAGTATTTT. Residues: CASSLNPSVGTDTQYF.

The gene calls are TRBV6-1 and TRBJ1-2, with D tentatively TRBD1 (6 bases). Trimming removed 7 bases from V and 8 bases from J, with 17 bases in between. CDR3 size: 13 residues. In germline, CDR1 is MNHNS, CDR2 SASEGT. The DNA for the CDR3 is TGTGCCAGCACCCTAGACAGGACCCGGGGCTACACCTTC. Residues: CASTLDRTRGYTF.